This T cell receptor beta chain was obtained from a study of cytomegalovirus exposure and HLA in healthy donors. The ends were cut back, 6 bases at V and 4 bases at J, with 19 bases in the middle. This CDR3 is 16 amino acids long. Germline V gene lookup returns CDR1 MNHNY and CDR2 SVGAGI (reference sequence). Regarding the study as a whole: A later analysis revealed that TCR association rates differed between HLA loci, peaking at DRB1 and bottoming out at HLA-C.

The PCR made use of 60 Vbeta and 13 Jbeta primers. The repertoire was sequenced with immunoSEQ multiplex PCR; TCRdb's copy has only in-frame clones and lacks some. The sample contains a few hundred thousand clones, around nine tenths of which appear only once. A note on this clone: Its specificity is unknown.

This chain connects TRBV6-6 to TRBJ2-1; possible D gene TRBD1, 5 bases. Sequences were obtained from PBMCs. The sequence was obtained from a girl aged 2 to 10 in good health and CMV-seronegative. CDR3 nucleotides: TGTGCCAGCAGGACGTCAGGGCCCGGCTCTTACAATGAGCAGTTCTTC. This encodes CASRTSGPGSYNEQFF.